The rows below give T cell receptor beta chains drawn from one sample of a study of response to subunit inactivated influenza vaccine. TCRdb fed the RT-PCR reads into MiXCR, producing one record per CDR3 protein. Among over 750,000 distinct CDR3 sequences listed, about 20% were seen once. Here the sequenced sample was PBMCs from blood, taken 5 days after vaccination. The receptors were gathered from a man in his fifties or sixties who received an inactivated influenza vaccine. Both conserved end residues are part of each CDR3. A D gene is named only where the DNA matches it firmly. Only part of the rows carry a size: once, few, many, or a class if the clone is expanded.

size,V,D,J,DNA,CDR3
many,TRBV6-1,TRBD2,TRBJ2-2,TGTGCCAGCAATAGCGGGACTGCCACCGGGGAGCTGTTTTTT,CASNSGTATGELFF
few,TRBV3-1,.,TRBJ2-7,TGTGCCAGCAGCTCGTCCGTGAGCGAGCAGTACTTC,CASSSSVSEQYF
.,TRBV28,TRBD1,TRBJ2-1,TGTGCCAGCAGTTTCGGGACAGGGCAGTTCTTC,CASSFGTGQFF
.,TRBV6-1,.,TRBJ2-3,TGTGCCAGCAGTGATATACTGACTCTCACAGATACGCAGTATTTT,CASSDILTLTDTQYF
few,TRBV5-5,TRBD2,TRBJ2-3,TGTGCCAGCAGCCCAGGCTTTGGACTAGGCACAGATACGCAGTATTTT,CASSPGFGLGTDTQYF
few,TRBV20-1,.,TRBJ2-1,TGCAGTGCTAGAGGCCTTTTCCGGGACAAGACTAGCAATGAGCAGTTCTTC,CSARGLFRDKTSNEQFF
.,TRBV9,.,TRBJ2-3,TGTGCCAGCAGCGCCGGCCGGTCATTCACAGATACGCAGTATTTT,CASSAGRSFTDTQYF
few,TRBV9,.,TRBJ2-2,TGTGCCAGCAGCGTGGACGGCGACCCCGGGGAGCTGTTTTTT,CASSVDGDPGELFF
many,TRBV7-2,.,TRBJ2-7,TGTGCCAGCAGCTTGACCTACGAGCAGTACTTC,CASSLTYEQYF
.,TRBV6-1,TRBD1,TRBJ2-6,TGTGCCAGCAGACAGGGGCCCTCTGGGGCCAACGTCCTGACTTTC,CASRQGPSGANVLTF
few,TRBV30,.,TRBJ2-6,TGTGCCTGGAATACTGGGGCCAACGTCCTGACTTTC,CAWNTGANVLTF
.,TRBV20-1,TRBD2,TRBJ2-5,TGCAGTGCTAGAGACGCGACTAGCGGGATTGGAGAGACCCAGTACTTC,CSARDATSGIGETQYF
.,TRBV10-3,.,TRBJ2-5,TGTGCCACAGGACGGGACCAAGAGACCCAGTACTTC,CATGRDQETQYF
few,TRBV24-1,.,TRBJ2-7,TGTGCCACCAGTGACCCCCCGAGGGTCGAGCAGTACTTC,CATSDPPRVEQYF
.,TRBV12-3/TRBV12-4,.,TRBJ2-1,TGTGCCAGCAGTTTAAGTCCTCCTCAGTTCTACAATGAGCAGTTCTTC,CASSLSPPQFYNEQFF